This entry lists 15 T cell receptor beta chains sequenced from one sample in a study of T cells in Graves' hyperthyroidism and ophthalmopathy. RNA transcripts provided the source from which TCR beta CDR3 regions were amplified. RT-PCR in the first round (using the HTBI primer set) targeted the TCR CDR3. TCRdb fed the multiplex PCR reads into MiXCR, producing one record per CDR3 protein. The repertoire holds hundreds of thousands of distinct CDR3 sequences, about 14% seen once, with around 13% in the top ten. The specimen sequenced was blood. These receptors all stem from a woman in her 50s with Graves' ophthalmopathy.

This clonotype was detected many times. This chain links TRBV6-2 or TRBV6-3 with TRBJ2-1; 8 bases are a match to TRBD2. V shed 6 bases and J 4 bases; nucleotides not matched to a gene: 11. The V gene's germline CDR1 is MNHEY and CDR2 SVGEGT. The CDR3 runs 16 residues. The CDR3, as DNA: TGTGCCAGCAGACTAAGCGGGAGTTGGGGTTACAATGAGCAGTTCTTC. Translating gives CASRLSGSWGYNEQFF.

Details on this clonotype: This may be a read error: a much more frequent sequence differs by one nucleotide. The chain has TRBV5-4 and TRBJ2-7, with D uncertain. Germline V lookup: CDR1 SGHNT, CDR2 YYREEE (reference sequence). The CDR3 runs to 15 residues. The CDR3 region is CASSLGTAAIYVQYF. The DNA of the CDR3 is TGTGCCAGCAGCTTGGGCACAGCAGCTATCTACGTGCAGTACTTC.

The rearrangement uses TRBV6-1 and TRBJ1-5; 9 nucleotides align to TRBD1. The CDR3 spans 15 residues. Germline V gene lookup returns CDR1 MNHNS and CDR2 SASEGT. Germline trimming cut 7 bases from V and 2 bases from J; bases unmatched to any gene: 6. CDR3 nucleotide sequence: TGTGCCAGCACCAGGGACAGGGAGCGCAATCAGCCCCAGCATTTT. Protein: CASTRDRERNQPQHF.

This clonotype was counted at least ten times. The rearrangement joins TRBV7-8 to TRBJ1-6; D not resolved. The CDR3 sequence is 12 residues long. Between the trimmed V and J ends, which lost 4 bases and 10 bases, there was a span of 8 bases. Per germline, CDR1 SGHVS and CDR2 FQNEAQ. The CDR3 DNA reads TGTGCCAGCAGCTCCAATACATCACCCCTCCACTTT. Translation gives CASSSNTSPLHF. Full variable domain (outside the CDR3, taken from reference TRBV7-8 and TRBJ1-6): GAGVSQSPRYKVAKRGQDVALRCDPISGHVSLFWYQQALGQGPEFLTYFQNEAQLDKSGLPSDRFFAERPEGSVSTLKIQRTQQEDSAVYLCASSSNTSPLHFGNGTRLTVT.

The chain employs TRBV6-2 or TRBV6-3 and TRBJ2-1, with 10 bases matching TRBD2. Trimming took 5 bases from V and 0 from J; bases not matched to a gene: 13. The CDR3 totals 19 residues. The germline V gene has CDR1 MNHEY and CDR2 SVGEGT. CDR3 residues: CASSGVRLAGMSSYNEQFF. The CDR3 DNA sequence: TGTGCCAGCAGTGGGGTTAGACTAGCGGGCATGAGCTCCTACAATGAGCAGTTCTTC.

The V gene is TRBV29-1, the J gene TRBJ1-1; D may be TRBD1 (6 bases). The V gene's germline CDR1 is SQVTM and CDR2 ANQGSEA. V was pared by 5 bases and J by 4 bases, with 11 bases between. CDR3 size: 12 residues. This CDR3 reads CSVKGTITEAFF. CDR3 DNA: TGCAGCGTTAAAGGGACAATCACTGAAGCTTTCTTT.

The rearrangement uses TRBV6-1 and TRBJ2-7, with D unresolved. The CDR3 spans 11 residues. V dropped 6 bases and J dropped 8 bases, with 11 bases sitting between them. Looked up from germline, CDR1 is MNHNS and CDR2 is SASEGT. CDR3 in DNA: TGTGCCAGCAGCCTAGGAGAGCAGCAGTACTTC. It specifies CASSLGEQQYF.

The chain employs TRBV6-1 and TRBJ1-5; tentatively, D is TRBD1 (6 bases). V was trimmed by 4 bases and J by 0 bases, leaving 13 bases between them. Germline assignment: CDR1 MNHNS and CDR2 SASEGT. The CDR3 sequence is 16 residues long. CDR3: CASSASTGFSNQPQHF. DNA for the CDR3: TGTGCCAGCAGTGCAAGCACAGGGTTTAGCAATCAGCCCCAGCATTTT.

Only a few counts were recorded for this clonotype. DNA for the CDR3: TGTGCCAGCAGCCTTAGCGGGAGTTTCGGGGAGCTGTTTTTT. Translating it yields CASSLSGSFGELFF. This sequence joins TRBV7-9 and TRBJ2-2; 9 positions agree with TRBD2. Germline V gene lookup returns CDR1 SEHNR and CDR2 FQNEAQ (reference sequence). The V segment lost 5 bases and the J segment 7 bases; nucleotides outside the gene matches: 5. The CDR3 consists of 14 residues.

At least ten counts were recorded for this clonotype. The J gene is TRBJ1-5, the V gene TRBV30; D perhaps matches TRBD1 (6 bases). The CDR3 is made up of 18 amino acids. The V end was cut by 3 bases, the J end by 3 bases, with 24 bases between. In germline, CDR1 is GTSNPN, CDR2 SVGIG (reference sequence). In DNA form, the CDR3 reads TGTGCCTGGAGCCCGCTCTTCGGAGCAGGGGAGGACAATCAGCCCCAGCATTTT. This gives the protein CAWSPLFGAGEDNQPQHF. Full variable domain (outside the CDR3, taken from reference TRBV30 and TRBJ1-5): SQTIHQWPATLVQPVGSPLSLECTVEGTSNPNLYWYRQAAGRGLQLLFYSVGIGQISSEVPQNLSASRPQDRQFILSSKKLLLSDSGFYLCAWSPLFGAGEDNQPQHFGDGTRLSIL.

This clonotype was seen ten or more times. The V call is TRBV7-3, the J call TRBJ2-1; 7 nucleotides line up with TRBD1. J gave up 7 bases and V 4 bases, and 7 bases lay outside the gene matches. Germline V lookup: CDR1 SGHTA, CDR2 FQGTGA. The CDR3 consists of 14 residues. This CDR3 is CASSYRDSINEQFF. In DNA form, the CDR3 reads TGTGCCAGCAGCTACCGGGACAGCATAAATGAGCAGTTCTTC.

This clonotype was found many times. This chain links TRBV7-9 with TRBJ2-7; 7 nucleotides match TRBD1. The CDR3 has 14 amino acids. J gave up 5 bases and V 5 bases, and 9 bases lay outside the gene matches. Germline CDR1 and CDR2: SEHNR and FQNEAQ (reference sequence). The CDR3 nucleotides are TGTGCCAGCAGCCAAACAGGGGCTGACAACGAGCAGTACTTC. Translation: CASSQTGADNEQYF. Drawing the rest from reference TRBV7-9 and TRBJ2-7, the complete variable domain is DTGVSQNPRHKITKRGQNVTFRCDPISEHNRLYWYRQTLGQGPEFLTYFQNEAQLEKSRLLSDRFSAERPKGSFSTLEIQRTEQGDSAMYLCASSQTGADNEQYFGPGTRLTVT.

There are a few counts of this clonotype. V is TRBV28 and J is TRBJ1-4; D remains unclear. The germline V and J ends were trimmed by 3 bases and 8 bases, with 13 bases remaining between them. CDR1 MDHEN and CDR2 SYDVKM come from the germline V gene. This CDR3 has 14 residues. The CDR3 loop is CASSFGEGREKLFF. CDR3 bases: TGTGCCAGCAGTTTCGGAGAGGGCCGGGAAAAACTGTTTTTT.

There are a few counts of this clonotype. The rearrangement uses TRBV28 and TRBJ2-5; D gene unclear. This CDR3 comprises 15 residues. V was cut by 2 bases and J by 1 base, with 11 bases left in between. Germline V lookup: CDR1 MDHEN, CDR2 SYDVKM. The CDR3 DNA is TGTGCCAGCAGTTTACTGGCGGACCCCCAAGAGACCCAGTACTTC. Protein: CASSLLADPQETQYF. The whole variable domain, remainder taken from reference TRBV28 and TRBJ2-5, is DVKVTQSSRYLVKRTGEKVFLECVQDMDHENMFWYRQDPGLGLRLIYFSYDVKMKEKGDIPEGYSVSREKKERFSLILESASTNQTSMYLCASSLLADPQETQYFGPGTRLLVL.

This clonotype was detected only a few times. CDR3 loop: CASSPGGGRDTGELFF. DNA for the CDR3: TGTGCCAGCAGCCCAGGGGGCGGGAGAGACACCGGGGAGCTGTTTTTT. The V call is TRBV7-3, the J call TRBJ2-2, with D possibly being TRBD1 (8 bases). This CDR3 has 16 residues. Trimming cost V 5 bases and J 3 bases, with 16 bases left between them. The V gene's germline CDR1 is SGHTA and CDR2 FQGTGA.